This TCR beta chain was sequenced for a study of blood T cells in healthy people across ages. Study findings and constraints: Possibly, changes in expanded clonotypes were confounded because donor CMV status was unknown.

The extraction recovered at least 5.5 micrograms of total RNA per sample. The J segment lost 5 bases and the V segment lost 1 base, leaving 10 bases of the junction unmatched. The CDR3 loop spans 17 amino acids. This clonotype has a handful of counts. Its antigen is unidentified. Together with a sample-barcoded 5' primer, a J-beta primer mix was included in a second PCR lasting about 6 to 11 cycles. Each cDNA molecule carried a tag from a template-switch adaptor that contained 12 random nucleotides. TCRdb called the 5' RACE reads again in MiXCR, with one record for every CDR3 protein. The sample carries about 730,000 distinct CDR3 sequences, around 40% recorded once.

This clonotype was sampled from a woman aged 55 to 70 in good health. The gene calls are TRBV12-3 or TRBV12-4 and TRBJ2-5; 10 bases agree with TRBD2. Material: blood. The CDR3 nucleotides are TGTGCCAGCAGTTTAGTTGTCCTAGCGGGAGTGGGGGAGACCCAGTACTTC. It translates to CASSLVVLAGVGETQYF.